Listed here is a single TCR beta chain. Its antigen is not known. These data come from a study of cytomegalovirus exposure and HLA in healthy donors. Regarding the study as a whole: It was reported that TCR beta sequences correctly inferred the HLA-A and HLA-B alleles for most subjects. Certain sequence variants were highly shared and formed a cluster, and this cluster was likely a sequencing artifact. Productive rates of about 90% or about 30% were seen for most TCR beta V segments in an earlier analysis. Per a later analysis, HLA-associated TCR beta chains showed more clonal expansion than other, equally common TCR beta chains.

60 Vbeta and 13 Jbeta primers were used in PCR. TCRdb keeps only in-frame clones here, not all; method: immunoSEQ multiplex PCR. Found here are 75,000 to 90,000 clones, about 80% of them singletons; the top ten hold 3% to 3.5%. This CDR3 spans 12 amino acids. CDR1 is SEHNR, CDR2 FQNEAQ, per germline (reference sequence). V was cut by 2 bases and J by 3 bases, with 4 bases left in between. This sequence originates from a man between 50 and 59 years old in good health and CMV-seronegative. The chain employs TRBV7-9 and TRBJ2-5; D is ambiguous. The sample was PBMCs. DNA of the CDR3: TGTGCCAGCAGCTTACAAAAAGAGACCCAGTACTTC. It yields the protein CASSLQKETQYF.